What follows describes a single T cell receptor beta chain. In germline, CDR1 is MNHEY, CDR2 SVGAGI. CDR3 length: 14 residues. V shed 0 bases and J shed 2 bases, with 6 bases lying between them. Extracted from the samples, RNA was reverse transcribed into cDNA to serve as the sequencing template. Profiling relied on immunoSEQ multiplex PCR, and the TCRdb table lists in-frame clones only, not all of them. The data show more than 200,000 clones, about 40% seen once. This sample was included in a study of CD8+ T cells in alopecia areata. For the study at large: Tofacitinib dosing lasted 6 to 18 months, which was then followed by 6 months off drug.

Indicated treatment: oral pan-JAK inhibitor, 5-10 mg twice daily. Those with alopecia areata gave lesional scalp punch biopsies and peripheral blood. This clonotype was obtained from a human donor with alopecia areata. The chain recombines TRBV6-5 with TRBJ2-3, with D possibly TRBD2 on 5 matching bases. The input for sequencing was CD4+ T cells sorted from blood, taken at approximately week 37, from a patient treated with tofacitinib. CDR3 sequence (DNA): TGTGCCAGCAGTTACTCCGGACTCACAGATACGCAGTATTTT. It is translated as CASSYSGLTDTQYF.